These 21 T cell receptor beta chains share one sample of origin, sequenced in a study of blood T cell repertoires in COVID-19. Method: immunoSEQ multiplex PCR; TCRdb's copy keeps in-frame clones and lacks some. Of roughly 150,000 clones in the sample, roughly 85% were seen once. Source material: peripheral blood. All receptors come from a man aged 50 to 60 with acute or convalescent COVID-19.

The genes are TRBV19 and TRBJ2-7; TRBD1 aligns across 8 bases. The ends lost 6 bases at V and 2 bases at J; junction bases unmatched: 6. This CDR3 contains 14 residues. Germline CDR1 and CDR2: LNHDA and SQIVND (reference sequence). The CDR3 region is CASRVGTGAYEQYF. CDR3 DNA: TGTGCCAGTAGGGTCGGGACAGGAGCCTACGAGCAGTACTTC.

J is TRBJ2-2 and V is TRBV15; D possibly corresponds to TRBD1 (6 bases). The CDR3 runs 17 residues. Per the germline V gene, CDR1 is LNHNV and CDR2 is YYDKDF (reference sequence). Trimming removed 3 bases from V and 1 base from J, with 15 bases in between. CDR3: CATSRTTGTMNTGELFF. The CDR3 nucleotides read TGTGCCACCAGCAGGACCACCGGGACAATGAACACCGGGGAGCTGTTTTTT. The whole variable domain, remainder taken from reference TRBV15 and TRBJ2-2, is DAMVIQNPRYQVTQFGKPVTLSCSQTLNHNVMYWYQQKSSQAPKLLFHYYDKDFNNEADTPDNFQSRRPNTSFCFLDIRSPGLGDTAMYLCATSRTTGTMNTGELFFGEGSRLTVL.

The chain joins TRBV19 to TRBJ2-7; 11 nucleotides match TRBD1. The V gene end was trimmed by 3 bases and the J gene end by 6 bases; junction bases not matched to a gene: 4. The CDR3 spans 14 residues. Germline V gene data show CDR1 as LNHDA and CDR2 as SQIVND (reference sequence). The CDR3 DNA reads as TGTGCCAGTAGTATTGCCGGGACAGGGGGCGAGCAGTACTTC. Protein sequence: CASSIAGTGGEQYF.

The rearrangement uses TRBV10-3 and TRBJ2-2; D unresolved. The CDR3 spans 14 residues. The germline gives CDR1 ENHRY, CDR2 SYGVKD. With 6 bases removed from V and 1 base from J, the gap between germline ends came to 9 bases. CDR3 in amino acids: CAIRQQENTGELFF. Here the CDR3 DNA reads TGTGCCATCAGGCAGCAGGAGAACACCGGGGAGCTGTTTTTT.

This chain uses TRBV5-6 with TRBJ1-6; 9 nucleotides match TRBD1. The CDR3 has 16 amino acids. V trimming: 0 bases; J trimming: 7 bases; junction bases outside the gene matches: 5. Germline loops: CDR1 SGHDT, CDR2 YYEEEE. CDR3: CASSLATGGANSPLHF. The CDR3 nucleotides read TGTGCCAGCAGCTTGGCCACAGGGGGCGCGAATTCACCCCTCCACTTT.

The chain joins TRBV19 to TRBJ2-3; 7 bases line up with TRBD1. Trimming removed 1 base from V and 1 base from J; junction bases left unmatched: 2. The CDR3 covers 15 residues. Germline CDR1 reads LNHDA; CDR2 reads SQIVND (reference sequence). The DNA for the CDR3 is TGTGCCAGTAGTATAGCCGGACAGGGCACAGATACGCAGTATTTT. Amino acid sequence: CASSIAGQGTDTQYF.

The chain recombines TRBV6-1 with TRBJ1-2, with 10 positions matching TRBD1. This CDR3 has 16 amino acids. Per germline, CDR1 MNHNS and CDR2 SASEGT. J lost 4 bases, V lost 1 base, and 6 bases had no gene match. The CDR3 bases are TGTGCCAGCAGTGAAGGACAGGGGGCGATTCTCTATGGCTACACCTTC. This translates into CASSEGQGAILYGYTF.

The genes are TRBV7-2 and TRBJ1-3; no firm D call. The CDR3 is 15 amino acids. Germline V gives CDR1 SGHTA, CDR2 FQGNSA. V was shortened by 2 bases and J by 0 bases, with 8 bases between the two germline ends. The CDR3 sequence: CASSLTGNSGNTIYF. In DNA, the CDR3 is TGTGCCAGCAGCTTAACGGGTAACTCTGGAAACACCATATATTTT.

The chain recombines TRBV6-5 with TRBJ2-1, with D perhaps TRBD1 (6 bases). Germline V gene sequence: CDR1 MNHEY, CDR2 SVGAGI. The CDR3 has 13 amino acids. Trimming pared 5 bases from V and 2 bases from J, leaving 7 bases between. CDR3 amino acids: CASSPGAYNEQFF. CDR3 nucleotide sequence: TGTGCCAGCAGTCCAGGGGCCTACAATGAGCAGTTCTTC.

The gene calls are TRBV6-1 and TRBJ1-5; D uncertain. With 2 bases removed from V and 9 bases from J, the gap between germline ends came to 11 bases. The CDR3 runs to 13 residues. Germline assignment: CDR1 MNHNS and CDR2 SASEGT. The CDR3 DNA reads as TGTGCCAGCAGTGAACTGGTACTCGGGCCCCAGCATTTT. Residues: CASSELVLGPQHF.

This clone was observed once. The chain links TRBV7-9 to TRBJ2-3; 7 bases line up with TRBD1. CDR1 is SEHNR, CDR2 FQNEAQ, per germline (reference sequence). The CDR3 loop spans 13 amino acids. With V trimmed by 11 bases and J by 2 bases, 7 bases remained unmatched. CDR3 sequence reads: CAQGQSLTDTQYF. The CDR3 nucleotides read TGTGCCCAGGGACAGTCGCTCACAGATACGCAGTATTTT.

The V gene is TRBV5-1, the J gene TRBJ1-4; 12 bases agree with TRBD1. CDR1 SGHRS and CDR2 YFSETQ come from the germline V gene. The CDR3 has 16 amino acids. V was clipped by 0 bases and J by 5 bases; unmatched bases: 2. This CDR3 is CASSLGDRGRNEKLFF. In DNA form, the CDR3 reads TGCGCCAGCAGCTTGGGGGACAGGGGGCGGAATGAAAAACTGTTTTTT.

The chain links TRBV25-1 to TRBJ1-2; 11 bases line up with TRBD1. This CDR3 comprises 16 residues. V was pared by 3 bases and J by 8 bases, with 11 bases of the junction left unmatched. The germline V gene has CDR1 MGHDK and CDR2 SYGVNS. Here the CDR3 reads CASSEAGQGVLGGYTF. CDR3 DNA sequence: TGTGCCAGCAGTGAGGCGGGACAGGGGGTATTGGGCGGCTACACCTTC.

This chain connects TRBV19 to TRBJ2-2, with 9 bases identical to TRBD1. Germline V lookup: CDR1 LNHDA, CDR2 SQIVND (reference sequence). CDR3 length: 15 amino acids. Trimming cost V 3 bases and J 6 bases; bases outside gene matches: 5. CDR3 in DNA: TGTGCCAGTAGTATTGGGGGACAGGGAGCCGGGGAGCTGTTTTTT. This gives the protein CASSIGGQGAGELFF.

The chain recombines TRBV27 with TRBJ2-3, with 8 positions matching TRBD2. This CDR3 region has 18 residues. Germline assignment: CDR1 MNHEY and CDR2 SMNVEV (reference sequence). The V and J ends lost 5 bases and 1 base, in that order; junction bases with no gene match: 14. CDR3 region: CASSALGAGGPRTDTQYF. The CDR3 DNA is TGTGCCAGCAGTGCCCTGGGGGCGGGAGGACCTCGCACAGATACGCAGTATTTT.

The chain employs TRBV3-1 (or the pseudogene TRBV3-2) and TRBJ2-5, with a weak D call TRBD2 (6 bases). This CDR3 has 16 amino acids. Germline V gives CDR1 LGHDT, CDR2 YNNKEL (reference sequence). Deletions cut 1 base from V and 5 bases from J, with 17 bases between. The CDR3 spells CASSQGRDSLGETQYF. The CDR3 DNA reads as TGTGCCAGCAGCCAAGGGAGGGACTCCCTGGGGGAGACCCAGTACTTC.

The V and J genes are TRBV24-1 and TRBJ2-5, with D hard to call. CDR1 and CDR2 from the germline V gene are KGHDR and SFDVKD. The V and J ends lost 3 bases and 2 bases respectively, with 6 bases between them. This CDR3 comprises 13 residues. CDR3 bases: TGTGCCACCAGTGATGGAGCACAAGAGACCCAGTACTTC. This codes for CATSDGAQETQYF.

This chain links TRBV11-2 with TRBJ1-6; TRBD1 might be the D (6 bases). Germline CDR1 SGHAT, CDR2 FQNNGV. Trimming removed 1 base from V and 6 bases from J, with 10 bases in between. This CDR3 has 15 amino acids. DNA of the CDR3: TGTGCCAGCAGCTTAGCTGGGGGCCCTAATTCACCCCTCCACTTT. It specifies CASSLAGGPNSPLHF.

The rearrangement links TRBV27 to TRBJ2-3; the D gene is possibly TRBD1 (6 bases). This CDR3 region has 14 residues. Trimming removed 5 bases from V and 2 bases from J, with 11 bases in between. In germline, CDR1 is MNHEY, CDR2 SMNVEV (reference sequence). The CDR3 sequence: CASSTGQYTDTQYF. The DNA of the CDR3 is TGTGCCAGCAGTACCGGACAGTACACAGATACGCAGTATTTT.

CDR3 residues: CASSSRGVSGRSNEQFF. Written as DNA, the CDR3 is TGTGCCAGTAGTTCCCGGGGGGTTAGCGGGAGATCCAATGAGCAGTTCTTC. The chain is built from TRBV19 and TRBJ2-1; 9 bases fit TRBD2. Germline V lookup: CDR1 LNHDA, CDR2 SQIVND (reference sequence). V trimming: 5 bases; J trimming: 6 bases; junction bases outside the gene matches: 14. This CDR3 has 17 amino acids.

V and J are TRBV29-1 and TRBJ2-3; perhaps TRBD1 as D (6 bases). V lost 6 bases to trimming and J lost 0 bases, with 16 bases between them. The length of the CDR3 is 15 residues. Per the germline V gene, CDR1 is SQVTM and CDR2 is ANQGSEA. The DNA for the CDR3 is TGCAGCGTCACCCCAGGACAGCGCAGCACAGATACGCAGTATTTT. Translated: CSVTPGQRSTDTQYF.